This entry lists 20 T cell receptor beta chains sequenced from one sample in a study of breast tumors, draining lymph nodes, adjacent tissues. Samples came from axillary lymph nodes draining the breast cancer. TCRdb reanalysed the multiplex PCR reads using MiXCR and keeps one entry per CDR3 protein. The sample holds around 120,000 distinct CDR3 sequences, roughly 21% seen once. The sequenced material came from axillary lymph node tissue. These TCRs come from a female donor with breast cancer. Some clones in this sample may be carry-over from other donors' samples.

The chain carries TRBV27 and TRBJ2-1; a weak D match, TRBD2 (6 bases). Per germline, CDR1 MNHEY and CDR2 SMNVEV (reference sequence). CDR3 length equals 14 residues. V was trimmed by 8 bases and J by 8 bases, leaving 19 bases between them. The CDR3 DNA reads TGTGCCAGCGCGGACCCCGGGACTTCTTATGAGCAGTTCTTC. It codes for CASADPGTSYEQFF.

Concerning this clonotype: A much larger clone lies a single base off, so this may be a read error. The chain couples TRBV9 to TRBJ2-3, with D tentatively TRBD1 (6 bases). The germline CDR1 and CDR2 sequences are SGDLS and YYNGEE. The CDR3 has 16 amino acids. In nucleotides, the CDR3 is TGTGCCGGCAGCCCCACCTGGGGGACAAGCACAGATACGCAGTATTTT. This sequence encodes CAGSPTWGTSTDTQYF. Full variable domain (remainder filled in from reference TRBV9 and TRBJ2-3): DSGVTQTPKHLITATGQRVTLRCSPRSGDLSVYWYQQSLDQGLQFLIQYYNGEERAKGNILERFSAQQFPDLHSELNLSSLELGDSALYFCAGSPTWGTSTDTQYFGPGTRLTVL.

About this clonotype itself: A much bigger clone sits one base away, suggesting this may be a read error. This rearrangement joins TRBV12-3 or TRBV12-4 to TRBJ2-1, with 15 bases fitting TRBD2. The CDR3 has 18 residues. The CDR3 sequence: CASNAAGTSGGRYSEQFF. DNA for the CDR3: TGTGCCAGCAATGCTGCCGGGACTAGCGGGGGGCGGTACAGTGAGCAGTTCTTC.

The sample holds many counts of this clonotype. This chain joins TRBV4-1 and TRBJ2-1; TRBD2 might be the D (6 bases). This CDR3 spans 15 amino acids. Germline loops: CDR1 MGHRA, CDR2 YSYEKL. V lost 4 bases and J 7 bases, leaving 17 bases between the germline ends. CDR3 nucleotide sequence: TGCGCCAGCAGCCGCACACCGCGGGAAATAAATGAGCAGTTCTTC. Translation: CASSRTPREINEQFF.

The chain has TRBV7-2 and TRBJ1-5; D remains ambiguous. This CDR3 region has 15 residues. Trimming cost V 5 bases and J 3 bases, with 14 bases left between them. Germline CDR1 and CDR2: SGHTA and FQGNSA. CDR3 in DNA: TGTGCCAGCAGCCGACTTGCGACAATCAATCAGCCCCAGCATTTT. It encodes CASSRLATINQPQHF.

About this clonotype itself: Possible read error: a much larger clone is one base away. The V and J genes are TRBV6-5 and TRBJ1-6; TRBD1 matches 8 bases. Germline assignment: CDR1 MNHEY and CDR2 SVGAGI. The CDR3 is 17 residues long. This CDR3 is CACSYSVGQVRNSPLHF. DNA of the CDR3: TGTGCCTGCAGTTACTCGGTGGGACAGGTTCGAAATTCACCCCTCCACTTT.

The rearrangement uses TRBV14 and TRBJ2-1; 14 bases are shared with TRBD2. Trimming cost V 6 bases and J 9 bases; bases outside gene matches: 7. This CDR3 is 15 amino acids long. Germline V gene data show CDR1 as SGHDN and CDR2 as FVKESK. CDR3 protein: CASSLPGLAGVEQFF. CDR3 in DNA: TGTGCCAGCAGTCTACCGGGACTAGCGGGAGTTGAGCAGTTCTTC.

On this clonotype itself: This CDR3 fails to terminate in the conserved phenylalanine or tryptophan, so it likely reflects a read error. The chain employs TRBV19 and TRBJ1-2; 8 bases align to TRBD1. Per germline, CDR1 LNHDA and CDR2 SQIVND (reference sequence). The trim removed 5 bases at V and 5 bases at J, leaving 4 bases unmatched. The CDR3 is made up of 13 amino acids. CDR3 sequence (DNA): TGTGCCAGTAGTCCCGGACAGGGATATGGCTACACCCTC. Its protein product is CASSPGQGYGYTL.

This clonotype has just a few counts. The chain couples TRBV5-1 to TRBJ1-3; 7 bases map to TRBD1. Germline V lookup: CDR1 SGHRS, CDR2 YFSETQ. The CDR3 sequence is 15 residues long. J was trimmed by 0 bases and V by 4 bases; bases with no gene match: 4. CDR3 residues: CASSPEGASGNTIYF. The CDR3 DNA sequence: TGCGCCAGCAGCCCCGAGGGGGCCTCTGGAAACACCATATATTTT. Complete variable domain (other parts from reference TRBV5-1 and TRBJ1-3): KAGVTQTPRYLIKTRGQQVTLSCSPISGHRSVSWYQQTPGQGLQFLFEYFSETQRNKGNFPGRFSGRQFSNSRSEMNVSTLELGDSALYLCASSPEGASGNTIYFGEGSWLTVV.

To note about this clonotype: This may be a read error, as it is one base from a much larger clone. The rearrangement joins TRBV6-5 to TRBJ2-7, with TRBD1 matching over 9 bases. This CDR3 is built from 17 residues. Germline assignment: CDR1 MNHEY and CDR2 SVGAGI. V lost 5 bases to trimming and J lost 5 bases; unmatched junction nucleotides: 16. As DNA, the CDR3 is TGTGCCAGCAGTGAAATGGACAGGGGATACAGCGCTCACGAGCAGTACTTC. Residues: CASSEMDRGYSAHEQYF.

The genes are TRBV18 and TRBJ1-4, with unresolved D. Germline V gene data show CDR1 as KGHSH and CDR2 as LQKENI. The CDR3 contains 13 residues. The ends were cut back, 3 bases at V and 0 bases at J, with 2 bases in the middle. The CDR3: CASSPATNEKLFF. Here the CDR3 DNA reads TGTGCCAGCTCACCTGCAACTAATGAAAAACTGTTTTTT.

This clonotype was detected many times. An end of the junction does not agree with germline; a read error may underlie this. The genes are TRBV6-5 and TRBJ2-5, with 11 positions matching TRBD1. The germline gives CDR1 MNHEY, CDR2 SVGAGI. The CDR3 spans 13 residues. The CDR3 region is CASSPLPGQGADF. The CDR3 DNA is TGTGCCAGCAGTCCCCTCCCCGGACAGGGGGCAGACTTC.

This clonotype is a singleton in its sample. A much bigger clone sits one base away, suggesting this may be a read error. This chain connects TRBV7-7 to TRBJ2-1; D is uncertain. Germline V gives CDR1 SSHAT, CDR2 FNYEAQ (reference sequence). The CDR3 covers 13 residues. CDR3 in amino acids: CASSLDENNEQSF. DNA for the CDR3: TGTGCTAGCAGCTTAGACGAGAACAATGAGCAGTCCTTC.

This clonotype was counted at least ten times. The chain joins TRBV7-9 to TRBJ2-1, with D unresolved. Germline values: CDR1 SEHNR, CDR2 FQNEAQ (reference sequence). Trimming left V 1 base short and J 5 bases short, with 12 bases between. The CDR3 covers 15 residues. CDR3 DNA sequence: TGTGCCAGCAGCTTAGGATACGATGGCGACAATGAGCAGTTCTTC. Protein product: CASSLGYDGDNEQFF. The whole variable domain, filled in from reference TRBV7-9 and TRBJ2-1, reads DTGVSQNPRHKITKRGQNVTFRCDPISEHNRLYWYRQTLGQGPEFLTYFQNEAQLEKSRLLSDRFSAERPKGSFSTLEIQRTEQGDSAMYLCASSLGYDGDNEQFFGPGTRLTVL.

This clonotype was picked up many times. This chain connects TRBV12-3 or TRBV12-4 to TRBJ2-5; 9 bases align to TRBD1. The CDR3 runs 16 residues. The V and J ends lost 4 bases and 5 bases, in that order; junction bases with no gene match: 11. CDR3 nucleotide sequence: TGTGCCAGCAGTTGGACCCCCGGGACAGGGAAGGAGACCCAGTACTTC. Translated, it gives CASSWTPGTGKETQYF.

This clonotype has at least ten counts. The CDR3 sequence: CASSQMAYTDTQYF. The CDR3 bases are TGTGCCAGCAGCCAAATGGCCTACACAGATACGCAGTATTTT. The chain has TRBV14 and TRBJ2-3; D is uncertain. This CDR3 is 14 amino acids long. Germline CDR1 reads SGHDN; CDR2 reads FVKESK. Between the trimmed V and J ends, which lost 2 bases and 2 bases, there was a span of 8 bases.

The rearrangement joins TRBV20-1 to TRBJ2-7; 11 bases line up with TRBD2. Looked up from germline, CDR1 is DFQATT and CDR2 is SNEGSKA (reference sequence). Trimming cost V 1 base and J 7 bases; bases outside gene matches: 9. The CDR3 contains 15 residues. The chain's CDR3 is CSARGGASGRYEQYF. The CDR3 DNA sequence: TGCAGTGCTAGAGGGGGGGCTAGCGGGAGGTATGAGCAGTACTTC.

This clonotype was observed a few times. The V call is TRBV19, the J call TRBJ1-1, with D unclear. Deletions cut 9 bases from V and 6 bases from J, with 20 bases between. CDR1 LNHDA and CDR2 SQIVND come from the germline V gene (reference sequence). This CDR3 comprises 14 residues. CDR3 DNA: TGTGCCAGCAGAGGGAGTCAGGAGTCTTCTGAAGCTTTCTTT. It codes for CASRGSQESSEAFF.

This clonotype showed up just a few times. The gene calls are TRBV5-4 and TRBJ2-7; 7 bases line up with TRBD2. The CDR3 runs to 14 residues. Germline CDR1 and CDR2: SGHNT and YYREEE (reference sequence). Losses at the gene ends were 1 base for V and 4 bases for J; bases not matched to a gene: 5. The CDR3 spells CASSLSQGGYEQYF. The CDR3 nucleotides are TGTGCCAGCAGCTTGAGTCAGGGAGGGTACGAGCAGTACTTC.

This clonotype was seen at least ten times. The genes are TRBV15 and TRBJ1-2; D perhaps matches TRBD1 (5 bases). The germline V and J ends were trimmed by 1 base and 8 bases, with 17 bases remaining between them. This CDR3 is built from 15 residues. Germline CDR1 LNHNV, CDR2 YYDKDF (reference sequence). Here the CDR3 DNA reads TGTGCCACCAGCAGAGGAGGGGTTGGATTGCAGGGCTACACCTTC. As protein: CATSRGGVGLQGYTF. The variable domain in full, completed from reference TRBV15 and TRBJ1-2, reads DAMVIQNPRYQVTQFGKPVTLSCSQTLNHNVMYWYQQKSSQAPKLLFHYYDKDFNNEADTPDNFQSRRPNTSFCFLDIRSPGLGDTAMYLCATSRGGVGLQGYTFGSGTRLTVV.